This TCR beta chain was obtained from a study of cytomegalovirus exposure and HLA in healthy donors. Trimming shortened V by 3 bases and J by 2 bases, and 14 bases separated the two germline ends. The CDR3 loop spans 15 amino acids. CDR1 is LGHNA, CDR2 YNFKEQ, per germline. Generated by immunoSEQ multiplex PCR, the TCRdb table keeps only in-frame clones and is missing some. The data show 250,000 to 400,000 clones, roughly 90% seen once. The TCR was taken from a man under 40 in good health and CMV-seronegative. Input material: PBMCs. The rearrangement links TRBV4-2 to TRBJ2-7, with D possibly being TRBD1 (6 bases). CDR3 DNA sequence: TGTGCCAGCAGCCATGGGGACACTTGGACCTACGAGCAGTACTTC. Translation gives CASSHGDTWTYEQYF.